Shown below are 9 T cell receptor beta chains from a single sample sequenced in a study of blood T cell repertoires in COVID-19. TCRdb's table, derived via immunoSEQ multiplex PCR, lists solely in-frame clones and lacks some. Counted here are approximately 210,000 clones, around 82% occurring once; the ten biggest clones make up 3.6%. The source material was peripheral blood. These receptors all come from a woman aged 80 or over with acute or convalescent COVID-19.

This rearrangement joins TRBV7-8 to TRBJ1-4; maybe TRBD1 (5 bases). Germline CDR1 SGHVS, CDR2 FQNEAQ. The CDR3 totals 14 residues. Trimming left V 5 bases short and J 5 bases short, with 12 bases between. The CDR3 spells CASSPDRNNEKLFF. The CDR3, as DNA: TGTGCCAGCAGCCCTGACAGAAACAATGAAAAACTGTTTTTT.

The chain joins TRBV6-5 to TRBJ2-7; TRBD1 agrees at 11 bases. From germline, CDR1 is MNHEY and CDR2 SVGAGI. V trimming: 2 bases; J trimming: 6 bases; junction bases outside the gene matches: 3. The CDR3 runs to 14 residues. Written as DNA, the CDR3 is TGTGCCAGCAGTTACACCGGGACAGGGGGCGAGCAGTACTTC. Its translation: CASSYTGTGGEQYF.

The rearrangement links TRBV12-3 or TRBV12-4 to TRBJ1-2; 8 nucleotides match TRBD1. CDR3 length: 13 amino acids. J gave up 4 bases and V 3 bases, and 1 base lay outside the gene matches. For the CDR3, the DNA is TGTGCCAGCAGTTTCCAGGGGGCCTATGGCTACACCTTC. As protein: CASSFQGAYGYTF.

The chain has TRBV7-3 and TRBJ2-1; maybe TRBD1 (6 bases). This CDR3 is 15 amino acids long. The germline gives CDR1 SGHTA, CDR2 FQGTGA. Trimming cost V 0 bases and J 7 bases, with 13 bases left between them. The CDR3 loop reads CASSLTGQGTNEQFF. CDR3 nucleotides: TGTGCCAGCAGCTTAACCGGTCAGGGGACAAATGAGCAGTTCTTC.

The chain recombines TRBV2 with TRBJ2-5; 10 nucleotides agree with TRBD2. The CDR3 is 15 amino acids. V was clipped by 0 bases and J by 5 bases; unmatched bases: 3. CDR1 and CDR2 from the germline V gene are SNHLY and FYNNEI. The CDR3 loop is CASSEASGLAETQYF. The CDR3 DNA sequence: TGTGCCAGCAGTGAAGCGTCGGGACTAGCGGAGACCCAGTACTTC. The whole variable domain, remainder taken from reference TRBV2 and TRBJ2-5, is EPEVTQTPSHQVTQMGQEVILRCVPISNHLYFYWYRQILGQKVEFLVSFYNNEISEKSEIFDDQFSVERPDGSNFTLKIRSTKLEDSAMYFCASSEASGLAETQYFGPGTRLLVL.

This clone was picked up one time. The V gene is TRBV6-2 or TRBV6-3, the J gene TRBJ2-2, with D unresolved. Germline loops: CDR1 MNHEY, CDR2 SVGEGT. Trimming shortened V by 1 base and J by 7 bases, and 4 bases separated the two germline ends. The CDR3 is 12 residues long. This CDR3 is CASSYWLGELFF. The CDR3 DNA sequence: TGTGCCAGCAGTTACTGGCTCGGGGAGCTGTTTTTT.

This clone has only a few counts. The rearrangement uses TRBV24-1 and TRBJ2-2; 8 bases agree with TRBD1. The V segment lost 4 bases and the J segment 3 bases; nucleotides outside the gene matches: 12. Germline V lookup: CDR1 KGHDR, CDR2 SFDVKD. The CDR3 sequence is 18 residues long. CDR3 DNA: TGTGCCACCAGTGACTATGACAGGGGAGGAGTGGACACCGGGGAGCTGTTTTTT. Its translation is CATSDYDRGGVDTGELFF.

The chain recombines TRBV27 with TRBJ1-5, with TRBD1 identical over 10 bases. Germline V gene sequence: CDR1 MNHEY, CDR2 SMNVEV (reference sequence). The CDR3 covers 15 residues. Trimming took 8 bases from V and 3 from J; bases not matched to a gene: 7. CDR3 sequence reads: CASGRDRGDNQPQHF. Written as DNA, the CDR3 is TGTGCCAGCGGACGGGACAGGGGCGACAATCAGCCCCAGCATTTT.

As concerns this clone: The sample holds other DNA sequences that translate to the same CDR3. The rearrangement uses TRBV5-1 and TRBJ1-4; a weak D match, TRBD1 (6 bases). Trimming pared 2 bases from V and 2 bases from J, leaving 13 bases between. Per the germline V gene, CDR1 is SGHRS and CDR2 is YFSETQ. This CDR3 is built from 16 residues. The CDR3 DNA reads as TGCGCCAGCAGCTTAGAAGGGGGTTCGACTAATGAAAAACTGTTTTTT. It specifies CASSLEGGSTNEKLFF.